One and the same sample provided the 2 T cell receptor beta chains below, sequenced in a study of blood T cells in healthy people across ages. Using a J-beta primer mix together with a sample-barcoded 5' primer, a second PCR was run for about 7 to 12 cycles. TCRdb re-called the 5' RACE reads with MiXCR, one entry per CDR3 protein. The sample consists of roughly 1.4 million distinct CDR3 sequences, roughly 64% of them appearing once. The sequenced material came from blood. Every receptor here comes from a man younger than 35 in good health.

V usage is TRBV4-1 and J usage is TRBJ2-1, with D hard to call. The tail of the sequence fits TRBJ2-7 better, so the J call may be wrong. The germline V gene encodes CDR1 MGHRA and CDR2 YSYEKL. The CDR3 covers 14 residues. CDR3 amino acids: CASSPGAFGYEQYF. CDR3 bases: TGCGCCAGCAGCCCAGGAGCATTCGGGTACGAGCAGTACTTC.

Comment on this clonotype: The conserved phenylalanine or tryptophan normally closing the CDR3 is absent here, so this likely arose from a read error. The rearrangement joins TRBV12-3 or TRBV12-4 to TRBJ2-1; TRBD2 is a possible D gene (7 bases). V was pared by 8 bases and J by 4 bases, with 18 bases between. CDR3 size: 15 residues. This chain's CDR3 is CASYLGGGGYNEQFS. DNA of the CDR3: TGTGCCAGCTATTTGGGCGGGGGCGGGTACAATGAGCAGTTCTCC.